One and the same sample provided the 18 T cell receptor beta chains below, sequenced in a study of cytomegalovirus exposure and HLA in healthy donors. The PCR used 60 Vbeta and 13 Jbeta primers. This table comes from immunoSEQ multiplex PCR, and its TCRdb copy is limited to in-frame clones, with some not included. The sample has about 43,000 clones, about 85% seen once. Sequencing was done on a sample of PBMCs. The source of these receptors is a man aged 50 or older in good health and CMV-seronegative.

V gene TRBV7-2 combines with J gene TRBJ1-2, with TRBD1 matching 7 bases. Germline V gives CDR1 SGHTA, CDR2 FQGNSA. This CDR3 is 13 amino acids long. With 3 bases clipped from V and 3 bases from J, the junction kept 1 base outside the gene matches. CDR3 DNA sequence: TGTGCCAGCAGCTTCGGGACAGACTATGGCTACACCTTC. It translates to CASSFGTDYGYTF.

This clone appeared a single time. V and J are TRBV5-4 and TRBJ2-3, with D possibly matching TRBD2 (5 bases). V was clipped by 7 bases and J by 6 bases, with 21 bases between them. Per the germline V gene, CDR1 is SGHNT and CDR2 is YYREEE (reference sequence). The CDR3 runs 15 residues. The CDR3 nucleotides are TGTGCCAGCCCCTTAAGGACTTCCCTGGTGGATACGCAGTATTTT. Encoded protein: CASPLRTSLVDTQYF. Drawing the rest from reference TRBV5-4 and TRBJ2-3, the complete variable domain is ETGVTQSPTHLIKTRGQQVTLRCSSQSGHNTVSWYQQALGQGPQFIFQYYREEENGRGNFPPRFSGLQFPNYSSELNVNALELDDSALYLCASPLRTSLVDTQYFGPGTRLTVL.

This rearrangement joins TRBV5-1 to TRBJ1-1; D remains unclear. The CDR3 sequence is 16 residues long. Trimming stripped 4 bases from V and 6 bases from J, with 22 bases between. Germline CDR1 and CDR2: SGHRS and YFSETQ. The CDR3: CASSPRELASGAEAFF. CDR3 sequence (DNA): TGCGCCAGCAGCCCTCGGGAGTTAGCCTCAGGCGCTGAAGCTTTCTTT.

V usage is TRBV5-8 and J usage is TRBJ1-1; tentative D call: TRBD1 (5 bases). The germline gives CDR1 SGHTS, CDR2 YDEGEE. The CDR3 sequence is 16 residues long. Trimming pared 0 bases from V and 3 bases from J, leaving 15 bases between. Here the CDR3 reads CASSLAGGEPDTEAFF. CDR3 DNA sequence: TGTGCCAGCAGCTTGGCCGGAGGGGAACCGGACACTGAAGCTTTCTTT. The variable domain in full, with the rest retrieved from reference TRBV5-8 and TRBJ1-1, is EAGVTQSPTHLIKTRGQQATLRCSPISGHTSVYWYQQALGLGLQFLLWYDEGEERNRGNFPPRFSGRQFPNYSSELNVNALELEDSALYLCASSLAGGEPDTEAFFGQGTRLTVV.

V and J are TRBV6-5 and TRBJ2-7, with TRBD1 matching 9 bases. This CDR3 contains 14 residues. Germline V gene data show CDR1 as MNHEY and CDR2 as SVGAGI. After removal of 7 bases from V and 4 bases from J, the junction contained 8 bases not matched to a gene. The CDR3 sequence is CASKKGTGRYEQYF. The CDR3 DNA is TGTGCCAGCAAGAAAGGGACAGGGAGGTACGAGCAGTACTTC.

This clone occurred a few times. V gene TRBV7-9 combines with J gene TRBJ2-1; 8 nucleotides line up with TRBD2. CDR3 length: 13 residues. After removal of 6 bases from V and 9 bases from J, the junction contained 7 bases not matched to a gene. The germline CDR1 and CDR2 sequences are SEHNR and FQNEAQ (reference sequence). DNA for the CDR3: TGTGCCAGCAGTCCCGGGACTAGAGGTGAGCAGTTCTTC. This encodes CASSPGTRGEQFF. Full variable domain (outside the CDR3, taken from reference TRBV7-9 and TRBJ2-1): DTGVSQNPRHKITKRGQNVTFRCDPISEHNRLYWYRQTLGQGPEFLTYFQNEAQLEKSRLLSDRFSAERPKGSFSTLEIQRTEQGDSAMYLCASSPGTRGEQFFGPGTRLTVL.

This clone was seen once. The chain is built from TRBV7-8 and TRBJ2-3; 11 bases agree with TRBD2. Germline CDR1 is SGHVS and CDR2 is FQNEAQ. The V segment lost 7 bases and the J segment 4 bases; nucleotides outside the gene matches: 7. The CDR3 sequence is 15 residues long. The CDR3 reads CASKGTSGGADTQYF. CDR3 DNA: TGTGCCAGCAAGGGCACTAGCGGGGGCGCAGATACGCAGTATTTT.

This clone has more than one count but fewer than ten. This chain uses TRBV7-2 with TRBJ1-2, with a tentative D call TRBD1 (6 bases). Germline assignment: CDR1 SGHTA and CDR2 FQGNSA. This CDR3 is built from 12 residues. The germline V and J ends were trimmed by 5 bases and 8 bases, with 12 bases remaining between them. The chain's CDR3 is CASSPGVRGYTF. CDR3 nucleotides: TGTGCCAGCAGCCCAGGGGTGCGCGGCTACACCTTC.

The genes are TRBV5-6 and TRBJ2-1, with D unclear. This CDR3 is built from 11 residues. Germline V CDR1 and CDR2: SGHDT, YYEEEE. With 2 bases removed from V and 7 bases from J, the gap between germline ends came to 4 bases. The CDR3 reads CASSFENEQFF. CDR3 in DNA: TGTGCCAGCAGCTTTGAGAATGAGCAGTTCTTC.

J is TRBJ1-3 and V is TRBV9, with a possible D match to TRBD1 (6 bases). Trimming left V 4 bases short and J 0 bases short, with 11 bases between. The CDR3 contains 15 residues. Germline CDR1 SGDLS, CDR2 YYNGEE. The CDR3 region is CASSQGSLSGNTIYF. CDR3 nucleotide sequence: TGTGCCAGCAGCCAGGGGAGTCTCTCTGGAAACACCATATATTTT.

The J gene is TRBJ2-4, the V gene TRBV28, with D maybe TRBD2 (5 bases). This CDR3 spans 13 amino acids. Germline V gives CDR1 MDHEN, CDR2 SYDVKM. Trimming cost V 1 base and J 4 bases, with 5 bases left between them. CDR3 in amino acids: CASSLSGKNIQYF. CDR3 nucleotides: TGTGCCAGCAGTTTATCGGGAAAAAACATTCAGTACTTC.

The rearrangement uses TRBV6-1 and TRBJ2-7, with D possibly matching TRBD2 (5 bases). Germline V gene lookup returns CDR1 MNHNS and CDR2 SASEGT. The CDR3 has 14 amino acids. V was clipped by 2 bases and J by 4 bases, with 12 bases between them. DNA of the CDR3: TGTGCCAGCAGTGAAATCGGGGAGACTTACGAGCAGTACTTC. Encoded protein: CASSEIGETYEQYF.

V is TRBV4-2 and J is TRBJ2-7; 9 bases align to TRBD2. Trimming cost V 4 bases and J 3 bases; bases outside gene matches: 7. The CDR3 has 15 residues. Germline CDR1 reads LGHNA; CDR2 reads YNFKEQ. CDR3 DNA: TGTGCCAGCAGCCCTGGACTAGCGATAGACTACGAGCAGTACTTC. It specifies CASSPGLAIDYEQYF.

The chain links TRBV7-6 to TRBJ2-5, with TRBD2 identical over 12 bases. The end of the DNA fits TRBJ2-7 better, so the J call may be wrong. Germline loops: CDR1 SGHVS, CDR2 FNYEAQ. The CDR3 runs to 17 residues. This chain's CDR3 is CASSLEASGRAVHEQYF. The CDR3 nucleotides read TGTGCCAGCAGCTTAGAGGCTAGCGGGAGGGCCGTCCACGAGCAGTACTTC.

The chain links TRBV28 to TRBJ2-1; possible D gene TRBD2, 6 bases. Trimming pared 3 bases from V and 1 base from J, leaving 10 bases between. The CDR3 extends over 15 amino acids. CDR1 is MDHEN and CDR2 is SYDVKM in the germline V gene. CDR3 DNA: TGTGCCAGCAGTTTCAGGCGGGAATCCTACAATGAGCAGTTCTTC. This translates into CASSFRRESYNEQFF.

The chain employs TRBV7-9 and TRBJ1-4; 8 bases map to TRBD1. CDR1 is SEHNR and CDR2 is FQNEAQ in the germline V gene (reference sequence). J was trimmed by 5 bases and V by 5 bases; bases with no gene match: 4. This CDR3 contains 14 residues. The CDR3 nucleotides are TGTGCCAGCAGCAGCAGACAGGGGAATGAAAAACTGTTTTTT. Protein sequence: CASSSRQGNEKLFF.

The chain employs TRBV19 and TRBJ2-1; D possibly corresponds to TRBD1 (5 bases). V was shortened by 7 bases and J by 10 bases, with 17 bases between the two germline ends. Germline-derived CDR1 and CDR2 are LNHDA and SQIVND (reference sequence). This CDR3 comprises 13 residues. CDR3 protein: CASKPLQGWEQFF. The CDR3 bases are TGTGCCAGTAAACCTTTGCAGGGTTGGGAGCAGTTCTTC.

The chain carries TRBV7-2 and TRBJ2-7, with TRBD1 as a possible D gene (6 bases). The CDR3 has 14 amino acids. V gave up 4 bases and J gave up 0 bases, with 10 bases separating them. Germline V CDR1 and CDR2: SGHTA, FQGNSA. CDR3 sequence reads: CASSYDRYSYEQYF. The CDR3 region has the DNA TGTGCCAGCAGCTACGACAGGTACTCCTACGAGCAGTACTTC.